The entry below describes one TCR beta chain. The sample belongs to a study of blood T cell repertoires in COVID-19. About the study: The analysed material was cDNA or gDNA that came from T cells, B-cell-depleted T cells, or PBMCs.

Assay used: immunoSEQ multiplex PCR; TCRdb lists only in-frame clones, some missing. This table holds 55,000 to 65,000 clones, 85% to 90% found once. The clonotype originates from a human donor with active COVID-19. The donor label of this sample is uncertain. The sample taken for sequencing was peripheral blood.

The CDR3 is CASSLGTEGTKNIQYF. CDR3 nucleotide sequence: TGTGCCAGTAGTTTGGGGACAGAAGGGACCAAAAACATTCAGTACTTC. The gene calls are TRBV19 and TRBJ2-4; 7 nucleotides agree with TRBD1. The germline V gene has CDR1 LNHDA and CDR2 SQIVND (reference sequence). There are 16 residues in the CDR3. V was clipped by 5 bases and J by 2 bases; unmatched bases: 9.